Here is one T cell receptor (beta chain) with its context. Its target is not known. The sample belongs to a study of T cells in Graves' hyperthyroidism and ophthalmopathy. The study's findings and limits: Ophthalmopathy, which appeared later, was predicted by the model a median 6.5 months before onset. Blood samples included most of the expanded thyroid clonotypes exceeding 0.001.

Amplification of TCR beta CDR3 regions used RNA as the template. The TCR CDR3 was amplified in a first-round RT-PCR using the HTBI primer set. TCRdb independently ran MiXCR on the multiplex PCR reads; one entry per CDR3 protein. The table records just over 550,000 distinct CDR3 sequences, roughly 46% of them present only once. Each diagnosis drew on symptoms, thyroxine, TRAb, thyroid ultrasound and orbital computed tomography findings. The CDR3 runs to 17 residues. V trimming: 1 base; J trimming: 7 bases; junction bases outside the gene matches: 15. Germline V gene data show CDR1 as DFQATT and CDR2 as SNEGSKA (reference sequence).

This receptor was taken from a woman aged 18-29 years with Graves' hyperthyroidism. The sample taken for sequencing was peripheral blood or thyroid tissue (not recorded which). The genes are TRBV20-1 and TRBJ2-7; 11 bases match TRBD2. The DNA for the CDR3 is TGCAGTGCTAGAGTTGAAGCTAGCGGGAGGATAGTGGGGGAGCAGTACTTC. This translates into CSARVEASGRIVGEQYF.